This entry features one T cell receptor beta chain sequence. The antigen remains undetermined. Assay: immunoSEQ multiplex PCR; the TCRdb copy retains only in-frame clones and omits some. The sample carries 100,000 or so clones, approximately 94% recorded once. The entry originates in a study of siplizumab effects on memory and regulatory T cells. Overall study results and limits: Mappable CD4+ clones that were alloreactive averaged approximately 69% Treg-derived with siplizumab versus 26.9% in controls. Naive T cells appeared more diverse than memory cells and seemed to be major alloresponse contributors. Memory cells that were CD4+ and unstimulated gave rise to alloreactive sequences, which siplizumab significantly reduced.

The sample taken for sequencing was CD4+ T cells sorted from blood. The sequence derives from a human donor in good health.

DNA of the CDR3: TGTGCCAGCAGCCCAAGGGGGGCCAGACGTGTTGAGCAGTTCTTC. It is translated as CASSPRGARRVEQFF. V and J are TRBV7-3 and TRBJ2-1; D tentatively reads TRBD1 or TRBD2 (6 bases each). The germline V gene encodes CDR1 SGHTA and CDR2 FQGTGA. There are 15 residues in the CDR3. V was pared by 5 bases and J by 9 bases, with 20 bases between.